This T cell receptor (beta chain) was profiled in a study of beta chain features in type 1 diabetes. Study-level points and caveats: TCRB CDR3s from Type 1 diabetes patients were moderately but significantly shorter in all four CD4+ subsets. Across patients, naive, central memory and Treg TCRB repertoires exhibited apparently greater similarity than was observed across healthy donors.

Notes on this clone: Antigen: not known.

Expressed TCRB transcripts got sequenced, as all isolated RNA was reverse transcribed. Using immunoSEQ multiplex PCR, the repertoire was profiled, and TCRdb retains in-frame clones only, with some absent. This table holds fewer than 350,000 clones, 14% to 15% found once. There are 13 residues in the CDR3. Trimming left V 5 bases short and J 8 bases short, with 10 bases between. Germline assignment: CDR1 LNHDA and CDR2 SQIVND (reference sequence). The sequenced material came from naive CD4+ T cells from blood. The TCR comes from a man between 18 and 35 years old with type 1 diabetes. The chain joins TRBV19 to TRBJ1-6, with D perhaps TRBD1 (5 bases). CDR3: CASSSRGYSPLHF. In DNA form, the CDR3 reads TGTGCCAGTAGTTCTCGGGGGTATTCACCCCTCCACTTT.